One and the same sample provided the 12 T cell receptor beta chains below, sequenced in a study of blood T cells in healthy people across ages. Next came a second PCR, run for roughly 6 to 11 cycles, which used a sample-barcoded 5' primer along with a J-beta primer mix. Each CDR3 protein gets one entry after TCRdb re-called the 5' RACE reads with MiXCR. The data show approximately 780,000 distinct CDR3 sequences, 20% to 30% seen once. These data are also associated with another study on T cells of mothers and their children.

Sequenced: blood. These receptors were obtained from a boy aged 10-17 years in good health.

This clonotype was picked up a small number of times. The chain is built from TRBV6-2 or TRBV6-3 and TRBJ1-5; 8 nucleotides align to TRBD1. CDR1 and CDR2 from the germline V gene are MNHEY and SVGEGT. CDR3 length: 16 amino acids. V shed 6 bases, J shed 0 bases, and the junction held 7 bases outside the gene matches. The CDR3 region is CASRPSGGSSNQPQHF. The CDR3 DNA follows: TGTGCCAGCAGACCCTCAGGGGGCTCTAGCAATCAGCCCCAGCATTTT.

The sample holds a few counts of this clonotype. J is TRBJ1-2 and V is TRBV20-1, with 8 bases fitting TRBD1. Germline V gene sequence: CDR1 DFQATT, CDR2 SNEGSKA (reference sequence). Losses at the gene ends were 2 bases for V and 8 bases for J; bases not matched to a gene: 13. This CDR3 contains 15 residues. The CDR3 region has the DNA TGCAGTGCTAGAAGGATATCGGACAGGGTATGGGGCTACACCTTC. It codes for CSARRISDRVWGYTF.

This clonotype occurred a few times. The V and J genes are TRBV28 and TRBJ2-3, with 7 bases aligning to TRBD2. V lost 6 bases, J lost 6 bases, and 12 bases stayed unmatched. Germline CDR1 MDHEN, CDR2 SYDVKM. The CDR3 runs to 15 residues. This CDR3 is CASSVMRGTEDTQYF. As DNA, the CDR3 is TGTGCCAGCAGCGTTATGCGGGGGACTGAGGATACGCAGTATTTT.

The chain couples TRBV24-1 to TRBJ1-1; possibly TRBD1 for D (5 bases). The CDR3 has 12 residues. Germline assignment: CDR1 KGHDR and CDR2 SFDVKD. Trimming removed 7 bases from V and 1 base from J, with 6 bases in between. CDR3 in amino acids: CATSGGNTEAFF. CDR3 bases: TGTGCCACCAGCGGGGGGAACACTGAAGCTTTCTTT.

The V call is TRBV9, the J call TRBJ2-1; 8 nucleotides line up with TRBD2. The CDR3 sequence is 15 residues long. The J segment lost 2 bases and the V segment lost 3 bases, leaving 4 bases of the junction unmatched. Per the germline V gene, CDR1 is SGDLS and CDR2 is YYNGEE. The DNA for the CDR3 is TGTGCCAGCAGCGCCCGAGCGGGGGCCTACAATGAGCAGTTCTTC. It is translated as CASSARAGAYNEQFF.

This clonotype was counted only a few times. V gene TRBV6-4 combines with J gene TRBJ2-1; no definite D call. This CDR3 has 14 amino acids. From germline, CDR1 is MRHNA and CDR2 SNTAGT. The ends were cut back, 6 bases at V and 2 bases at J, with 11 bases in the middle. In DNA form, the CDR3 reads TGTGCCAGCAGACCCCACGGCGCCTACAATGAGCAGTTCTTC. Its protein product is CASRPHGAYNEQFF.

This clonotype showed up just a few times. The V and J genes are TRBV4-1 and TRBJ1-1, with D possibly matching TRBD1 (5 bases). This CDR3 is 16 amino acids long. With 6 bases removed from V and 1 base from J, the gap between germline ends came to 18 bases. Germline V gene data show CDR1 as MGHRA and CDR2 as YSYEKL. For the CDR3, the DNA is TGCGCCAGCAGTCCGACAGAGACAAGACCGAACACTGAAGCTTTCTTT. Its translation is CASSPTETRPNTEAFF.

The table lists this clonotype with a few counts. The genes are TRBV28 and TRBJ1-2, with 7 nucleotides matching TRBD1. CDR1 and CDR2 (germline): MDHEN, SYDVKM. The V segment lost 5 bases and the J segment 4 bases; nucleotides outside the gene matches: 19. The CDR3 totals 18 residues. In DNA form, the CDR3 reads TGTGCCAGCAGTGTACCCCGTGGGTCCGGACAGGCGGGCTATGGCTACACCTTC. It codes for CASSVPRGSGQAGYGYTF.

A few counts support this clonotype. The chain is built from TRBV3-1 and TRBJ2-5; D ambiguous. Germline CDR1 reads LGHDT; CDR2 reads YNNKEL (reference sequence). Trimming left V 4 bases short and J 3 bases short, with 18 bases between. This CDR3 spans 16 amino acids. CDR3 sequence: CASSLLLQRGEETQYF. The CDR3 DNA sequence: TGTGCCAGCAGCCTCTTACTCCAGAGAGGAGAAGAGACCCAGTACTTC.

The chain links TRBV9 to TRBJ2-7, with 11 positions matching TRBD1. Germline V gene sequence: CDR1 SGDLS, CDR2 YYNGEE. The CDR3 is 16 amino acids. With 3 bases clipped from V and 0 bases from J, the junction kept 5 bases outside the gene matches. CDR3 sequence: CASSAIGQGASYEQYF. The CDR3 DNA is TGTGCCAGCAGCGCCATCGGACAGGGGGCCTCCTACGAGCAGTACTTC.

This sequence joins TRBV5-5 and TRBJ2-5; 9 nucleotides line up with TRBD1. Germline lookup yields CDR1 SGHKS and CDR2 YYEKEE (reference sequence). V shed 5 bases and J 3 bases; nucleotides not matched to a gene: 5. CDR3 size: 14 residues. The CDR3 DNA follows: TGTGCCAGCAGGAGGGGACAGGGTAAAGAGACCCAGTACTTC. Protein sequence: CASRRGQGKETQYF.

This clonotype occurred once. The V call is TRBV7-2, the J call TRBJ2-5; a weak D match, TRBD1 (6 bases). Germline-derived CDR1 and CDR2 are SGHTA and FQGNSA. Trimming removed 5 bases from V and 4 bases from J, with 20 bases in between. The CDR3 sequence is 16 residues long. CDR3: CASSQNAAGVLETQYF. The DNA for the CDR3 is TGTGCCAGCAGCCAAAACGCGGCAGGGGTGCTAGAGACCCAGTACTTC.